The 23 T cell receptor beta chains in this list originate from one sample, sequenced in a study of neurological immune-mediated disorders. TCRdb analysed the 5' RACE reads with MiXCR anew, one entry per CDR3 protein. The sample shows about 65,000 distinct CDR3 sequences, under 5% of them seen only once. Sequenced: PBMCs. The receptor set was obtained from a man aged 45 to 65 with multiple sclerosis.

This clonotype came up many times. The CDR3 DNA is TGTGCCAGCAGCCCCTTAGGCAGGGACCGTGGCTACACCTTC. It specifies CASSPLGRDRGYTF. The rearrangement uses TRBV5-6 and TRBJ1-2; D is possibly TRBD1 (5 bases). The V end lost 4 bases, the J end lost 7 bases, and 17 bases lay between the germline ends. This CDR3 has 14 amino acids. Germline CDR1 and CDR2: SGHDT and YYEEEE.

This clonotype was counted a few times. The gene calls are TRBV5-6 and TRBJ2-2; D remains ambiguous. The germline V gene encodes CDR1 SGHDT and CDR2 YYEEEE. V was trimmed by 3 bases and J by 4 bases, leaving 13 bases between them. This CDR3 spans 15 amino acids. In nucleotides, the CDR3 is TGTGCCAGCAGCTCCAGATTGGACGGCACCGGGGAGCTGTTTTTT. It codes for CASSSRLDGTGELFF. Supplemented by reference TRBV5-6 and TRBJ2-2, the full variable domain reads DAGVTQSPTHLIKTRGQQVTLRCSPKSGHDTVSWYQQALGQGPQFIFQYYEEEERQRGNFPDRFSGHQFPNYSSELNVNALLLGDSALYLCASSSRLDGTGELFFGEGSRLTVL.

Many counts were recorded for this clonotype. The rearrangement uses TRBV7-9 and TRBJ1-5; D is unresolved. The CDR3 loop spans 14 amino acids. CDR1 and CDR2 from the germline V gene are SEHNR and FQNEAQ (reference sequence). V was shortened by 2 bases and J by 0 bases, with 5 bases between the two germline ends. CDR3 in DNA: TGTGCCAGCAGCTTAACCAGTAGCAATCAGCCCCAGCATTTT. Amino acids: CASSLTSSNQPQHF. Based on the CDR3 plus reference TRBV7-9 and TRBJ1-5, the full variable domain is DTGVSQNPRHKITKRGQNVTFRCDPISEHNRLYWYRQTLGQGPEFLTYFQNEAQLEKSRLLSDRFSAERPKGSFSTLEIQRTEQGDSAMYLCASSLTSSNQPQHFGDGTRLSIL.

This sequence joins TRBV7-9 and TRBJ1-1, with no clear D. The CDR3 has 13 residues. V lost 6 bases and J 0 bases, leaving 8 bases between the germline ends. Germline V gene sequence: CDR1 SEHNR, CDR2 FQNEAQ (reference sequence). The CDR3 is CASSSRMNTEAFF. CDR3 DNA sequence: TGTGCCAGCAGTTCCCGGATGAACACTGAAGCTTTCTTT.

The sample holds a few counts of this clonotype. Written as DNA, the CDR3 is TGTGCCAGCAGCCCTTCCGCGGGGGGCACCGGGGAGCTGTTTTTT. Its protein is CASSPSAGGTGELFF. The chain joins TRBV11-3 to TRBJ2-2; 8 bases agree with TRBD2. The V gene's germline CDR1 is SGHNT and CDR2 YENEEA. The V and J ends lost 5 bases and 4 bases, in that order; junction bases with no gene match: 6. This CDR3 is built from 15 residues.

In this sample, this clonotype turned up many times. This chain links TRBV5-6 with TRBJ2-7, with 10 bases that match TRBD1. The V segment lost 2 bases and the J segment 6 bases; nucleotides outside the gene matches: 2. This CDR3 is built from 13 residues. Germline CDR1 and CDR2: SGHDT and YYEEEE. CDR3 sequence (DNA): TGTGCCAGCAGCTTTGGGACAGGGGCCGAGCAGTACGTC. This codes for CASSFGTGAEQYV.

This clonotype was detected many times. The rearrangement uses TRBV6-2 or TRBV6-3 and TRBJ2-3, with 12 bases lining up with TRBD1. There are 18 residues in the CDR3. The V gene's germline CDR1 is MNHEY and CDR2 SVGEGT. The V segment lost 6 bases and the J segment 6 bases; nucleotides outside the gene matches: 16. For the CDR3, the DNA is TGTGCCAGCAGCGGGACAGGGGGCGATTTCGAGGATAAGGATACGCAGTATTTT. This codes for CASSGTGGDFEDKDTQYF.

This chain links TRBV7-6 with TRBJ1-1, with D possibly being TRBD1 (5 bases). Per the germline V gene, CDR1 is SGHVS and CDR2 is FNYEAQ. The CDR3 runs 15 residues. V dropped 0 bases and J dropped 2 bases, with 10 bases sitting between them. Here the CDR3 DNA reads TGTGCCAGCAGCTTAGCGCCAGGGCCCAACACTGAAGCTTTCTTT. As protein: CASSLAPGPNTEAFF.

This clonotype was recorded many times. V and J are TRBV5-1 and TRBJ2-5; the D gene is possibly TRBD2 (6 bases). Germline values: CDR1 SGHRS, CDR2 YFSETQ. The V and J ends lost 5 bases and 3 bases respectively, with 17 bases between them. The CDR3 is 15 residues long. Here the CDR3 reads CASRIGGTTEETQYF. The CDR3 DNA follows: TGCGCCAGCAGGATTGGCGGGACGACCGAAGAGACCCAGTACTTC.

This clonotype was seen ten or more times. This chain links TRBV20-1 with TRBJ2-3; 7 bases are shared with TRBD1. The CDR3 has 14 amino acids. V lost 7 bases, J lost 4 bases, and 11 bases stayed unmatched. CDR1 DFQATT and CDR2 SNEGSKA come from the germline V gene (reference sequence). CDR3 protein: CSVRDSGTADTQYF. The CDR3 region has the DNA TGCAGTGTCAGAGATTCCGGGACAGCAGATACGCAGTATTTT.

Concerning this clonotype itself: At one end, the junction sequence differs from germline, possibly due to a read error. The J gene is TRBJ1-6, the V gene TRBV6-2 or TRBV6-3; D gene ambiguous. The CDR3 has 16 amino acids. Per the germline V gene, CDR1 is MNHEY and CDR2 is SVGEGT. The CDR3 DNA is TGTGCCAGCAGTCTTTCTGCGGGGTTACCGCATTCACCCCTCAACTTT. Translating gives CASSLSAGLPHSPLNF.

This clonotype has at least ten counts. The chain couples TRBV20-1 to TRBJ1-2; D not certain. CDR3 size: 13 residues. The germline V gene encodes CDR1 DFQATT and CDR2 SNEGSKA (reference sequence). Trimming removed 1 base from V and 4 bases from J, with 10 bases in between. The CDR3: CSARGGRSYGYTF. For the CDR3, the DNA is TGCAGTGCTAGAGGTGGACGGAGCTATGGCTACACCTTC.

This clonotype turned up a few times. Compared with germline, one end of the junction differs, possibly owing to a read error. This rearrangement joins TRBV28 to TRBJ1-5; D gene unclear. Looked up from germline, CDR1 is MDHEN and CDR2 is SYDVKM. The CDR3 is 15 amino acids. The CDR3 nucleotides read TGTGCCAGCAGTGTCAGCCTATATAGCAATCAGCCCCAGAATTTT. It codes for CASSVSLYSNQPQNF.

In its sample, this clonotype was seen a few times. This chain uses TRBV6-2 or TRBV6-3 with TRBJ1-6; a possible D gene is TRBD1 (6 bases). Looked up from germline, CDR1 is MNHEY and CDR2 is SVGEGT. The V end was cut by 6 bases, the J end by 0 bases, with 12 bases between. The CDR3 loop spans 16 amino acids. This chain's CDR3 is CASRDDRSSYNSPLHF. The CDR3 DNA is TGTGCCAGCAGGGACGACAGGAGCTCCTATAATTCACCCCTCCACTTT.

The rearrangement joins TRBV18 to TRBJ2-5, with D possibly matching TRBD1 (6 bases). The V gene's germline CDR1 is KGHSH and CDR2 LQKENI. This CDR3 region has 13 residues. Trimming removed 2 bases at V and 5 bases at J, with 9 bases between. The CDR3 DNA reads as TGTGCCAGCTCACCAGGGGGCGCGGAGACCCAGTACTTC. It specifies CASSPGGAETQYF.

Ten or more counts support this clonotype. This chain connects TRBV20-1 to TRBJ1-2, with no clear D. V lost 3 bases and J 0 bases, leaving 17 bases between the germline ends. Germline V lookup: CDR1 DFQATT, CDR2 SNEGSKA (reference sequence). CDR3 length: 16 residues. The CDR3 sequence: CSARGRGSNANYGYTF. The CDR3 region has the DNA TGCAGTGCTAGGGGTAGAGGGTCGAATGCTAACTATGGCTACACCTTC.

This clonotype appeared a few times. One junction end does not reproduce the germline sequence, and a read error may be involved. CDR3 coding DNA: TGTGCCAGCAGCCCAGGGCGACGGGGCGGTAGCAATCAGCCCCAGAATTTT. Residues: CASSPGRRGGSNQPQNF. The chain is built from TRBV28 and TRBJ1-5; D is possibly TRBD1 (5 bases). This CDR3 contains 17 residues. Germline lookup yields CDR1 MDHEN and CDR2 SYDVKM.

The table lists this clonotype with a few counts. The chain links TRBV9 to TRBJ1-6; possibly TRBD1 for D (5 bases). The CDR3 spans 17 residues. The germline gives CDR1 SGDLS, CDR2 YYNGEE. With 4 bases removed from V and 7 bases from J, the gap between germline ends came to 21 bases. CDR3 coding DNA: TGTGCCAGCAGCCCCCGAAGGGGAGTATCGGGAAATTCACCCCTCCACTTT. Protein: CASSPRRGVSGNSPLHF.

This clonotype was picked up many times. This chain joins TRBV7-8 and TRBJ1-1; D ambiguous. Trimming took 1 base from V and 7 from J, leaving 7 bases between them. The germline V gene has CDR1 SGHVS and CDR2 FQNEAQ. The CDR3 runs 12 residues. In DNA, the CDR3 is TGTGCCAGCAGCTTAGACCCTATTGAAGCTTTCTTT. Amino acids: CASSLDPIEAFF.

In this sample, this clonotype turned up many times. The chain employs TRBV20-1 and TRBJ2-1; possibly TRBD2 for D (5 bases). Per germline, CDR1 DFQATT and CDR2 SNEGSKA (reference sequence). V lost 3 bases and J lost 1, with 10 bases in between. The CDR3 loop spans 14 amino acids. The CDR3 spells CSASRGPSYNEQFF. In DNA form, the CDR3 reads TGCAGTGCTAGCCGAGGGCCTTCCTACAATGAGCAGTTCTTC.

This sequence joins TRBV6-2 or TRBV6-3 and TRBJ2-6; D not resolved. Trimming pared 5 bases from V and 0 bases from J, leaving 2 bases between. CDR3 length: 13 amino acids. Germline-derived CDR1 and CDR2 are MNHEY and SVGEGT. In DNA, the CDR3 is TGTGCCAGCAGTAGCTCTGGGGCCAACGTCCTGACTTTC. Its protein is CASSSSGANVLTF.

This clonotype was found many times. V gene TRBV6-5 combines with J gene TRBJ1-1, with D maybe TRBD1 (5 bases). The CDR3 is 15 amino acids. V lost 2 bases and J lost 2, with 12 bases in between. Per germline, CDR1 MNHEY and CDR2 SVGAGI. The CDR3 spells CASSYGDGLNTEAFF. The CDR3 region has the DNA TGTGCCAGCAGTTACGGGGACGGACTTAACACTGAAGCTTTCTTT.

This clonotype occurred many times. The chain joins TRBV7-7 to TRBJ2-5, with TRBD1 matching 10 bases. V lost 0 bases and J lost 5; bases outside the gene matches: 3. This CDR3 has 15 amino acids. CDR1 is SSHAT and CDR2 is FNYEAQ in the germline V gene (reference sequence). The CDR3 reads CASSLAGTGVETQYF. The CDR3 bases are TGTGCCAGCAGCTTAGCCGGGACAGGGGTTGAGACCCAGTACTTC.